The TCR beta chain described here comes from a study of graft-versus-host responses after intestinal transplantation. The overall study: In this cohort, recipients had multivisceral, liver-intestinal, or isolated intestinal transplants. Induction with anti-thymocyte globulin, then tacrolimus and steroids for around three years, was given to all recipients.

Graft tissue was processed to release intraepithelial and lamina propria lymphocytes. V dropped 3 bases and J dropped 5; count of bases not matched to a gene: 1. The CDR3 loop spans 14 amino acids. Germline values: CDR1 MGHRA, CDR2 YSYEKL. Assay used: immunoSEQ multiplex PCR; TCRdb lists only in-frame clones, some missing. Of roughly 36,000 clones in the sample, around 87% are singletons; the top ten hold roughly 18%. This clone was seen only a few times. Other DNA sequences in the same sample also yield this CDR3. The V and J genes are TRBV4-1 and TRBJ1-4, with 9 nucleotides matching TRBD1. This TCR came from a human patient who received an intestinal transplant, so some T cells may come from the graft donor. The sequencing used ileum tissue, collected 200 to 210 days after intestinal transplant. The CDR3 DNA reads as TGCGCCAGCAGCCAGGGACAGGGAAATGAAAAACTGTTTTTT. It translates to CASSQGQGNEKLFF.